The 27 T cell receptor beta chains below all came from one sample that was sequenced in a study of T cell responses to AZD1222 COVID-19 vaccine. Libraries were prepared by immunoSEQ multiplex PCR; TCRdb keeps only in-frame clonotypes and omits some of them. The sample carries approximately 100,000 clones, more than 75% recorded once. The sample here was peripheral blood, taken 28 days after the second AZD1222 dose. These receptors all stem from an adult who received the AZD1222 COVID-19 vaccine.

The chain employs TRBV29-1 and TRBJ2-3; a possible D gene is TRBD2 (5 bases). Trimming took off 4 bases at V and 5 bases at J, with 10 bases between the two ends. The CDR3 length is 12 residues. Germline assignment: CDR1 SQVTM and CDR2 ANQGSEA. CDR3 sequence: CSVGTAGDTQYF. In DNA, the CDR3 is TGCAGCGTTGGGACGGCGGGAGATACGCAGTATTTT.

This rearrangement joins TRBV6-5 to TRBJ1-5; maybe TRBD1 (6 bases). V shed 7 bases and J shed 5 bases, with 15 bases lying between them. The CDR3 length is 14 residues. CDR1 is MNHEY, CDR2 SVGAGI, per germline. CDR3 loop: CASKQGLIDQPQHF. For the CDR3, the DNA is TGTGCCAGCAAACAGGGTTTGATTGATCAGCCCCAGCATTTT.

This clone was detected only once. V usage is TRBV6-5 and J usage is TRBJ1-1; 8 bases map to TRBD1. The trim removed 4 bases at V and 7 bases at J, leaving 5 bases unmatched. Germline-derived CDR1 and CDR2 are MNHEY and SVGAGI. The CDR3 covers 13 residues. CDR3 protein: CASSLGQALEAFF. For the CDR3, the DNA is TGTGCCAGCAGTTTGGGACAGGCACTTGAAGCTTTCTTT.

This chain joins TRBV7-2 and TRBJ1-5; unclear D gene. The CDR3 has 12 amino acids. Germline V lookup: CDR1 SGHTA, CDR2 FQGNSA. V lost 6 bases and J 5 bases, leaving 8 bases between the germline ends. CDR3: CASRLQDQPQHF. In nucleotides, the CDR3 is TGTGCCAGCAGACTTCAGGATCAGCCCCAGCATTTT. Looking up the rest from reference TRBV7-2 and TRBJ1-5 gives the full variable domain: GAGVSQSPSNKVTEKGKDVELRCDPISGHTALYWYRQSLGQGLEFLIYFQGNSAPDKSGLPSDRFSAERTGGSVSTLTIQRTQQEDSAVYLCASRLQDQPQHFGDGTRLSIL.

V and J are TRBV5-5 and TRBJ1-5; D call uncertain. Germline-derived CDR1 and CDR2 are SGHKS and YYEKEE (reference sequence). The CDR3 consists of 13 residues. Trimming removed 4 bases from V and 7 bases from J, with 12 bases in between. The CDR3 nucleotides are TGTGCCAGCAGCATAAGGGTTGGCCAGCCCCAGCATTTT. Protein: CASSIRVGQPQHF. The full variable domain, with the rest looked up from reference TRBV5-5 and TRBJ1-5, is DAGVTQSPTHLIKTRGQQVTLRCSPISGHKSVSWYQQVLGQGPQFIFQYYEKEERGRGNFPDRFSARQFPNYSSELNVNALLLGDSALYLCASSIRVGQPQHFGDGTRLSIL.

This clone appeared once. The chain joins TRBV28 to TRBJ1-4; D is unclear. The V gene lost 1 base and the J gene lost 5 bases, with 11 bases spanning the gap. This CDR3 contains 15 residues. In germline, CDR1 is MDHEN, CDR2 SYDVKM. Written as DNA, the CDR3 is TGTGCCAGCAGTTTATCCCCGGGGTTAAATGAAAAACTGTTTTTT. It yields the protein CASSLSPGLNEKLFF. The full variable domain, in which reference TRBV28 and TRBJ1-4 provide the parts outside the CDR3, is DVKVTQSSRYLVKRTGEKVFLECVQDMDHENMFWYRQDPGLGLRLIYFSYDVKMKEKGDIPEGYSVSREKKERFSLILESASTNQTSMYLCASSLSPGLNEKLFFGSGTQLSVL.

The chain links TRBV5-1 to TRBJ2-2; D is ambiguous. Germline V gives CDR1 SGHRS, CDR2 YFSETQ. Trimming removed 0 bases at V and 4 bases at J, with 4 bases between. The CDR3 consists of 13 residues. CDR3 coding DNA: TGCGCCAGCAGCTTGGTCGGCACCGGGGAGCTGTTTTTT. Amino acid sequence: CASSLVGTGELFF.

V and J are TRBV5-1 and TRBJ2-5; 9 positions match TRBD2. V gave up 7 bases and J gave up 5 bases; unmatched junction bases: 12. The CDR3 has 15 amino acids. CDR1 and CDR2 (germline): SGHRS, YFSETQ. In DNA, the CDR3 is TGCGCCAGCTCCCCTTCTTTAGCGGGGGTGGAGACCCAGTACTTC. Its protein is CASSPSLAGVETQYF.

The rearrangement uses TRBV12-3 or TRBV12-4 and TRBJ2-5; D gene ambiguous. V lost 1 base and J 6 bases, leaving 3 bases between the germline ends. The CDR3 is 11 residues long. The CDR3 is CASSLEKTQYF. The CDR3 nucleotides read TGTGCCAGCAGTTTAGAGAAGACCCAGTACTTC.

This chain connects TRBV6-5 to TRBJ2-3, with a weak D call TRBD1 (6 bases). CDR1 and CDR2 (germline): MNHEY, SVGAGI. The V and J ends lost 6 bases and 5 bases respectively, with 12 bases between them. The CDR3 runs to 13 residues. CDR3 protein: CASRLEGGDTQYF. CDR3 in DNA: TGTGCCAGCAGACTTGAAGGGGGAGATACGCAGTATTTT.

This clone came up a few times. The genes are TRBV2 and TRBJ2-5, with D hard to call. Trimming cost V 4 bases and J 7 bases, with 7 bases left between them. The CDR3 is made up of 11 amino acids. The germline CDR1 and CDR2 sequences are SNHLY and FYNNEI. DNA of the CDR3: TGTGCCAGCAGTGGAGGATGGACCCAGTACTTC. Translation: CASSGGWTQYF.

This chain uses TRBV7-8 with TRBJ2-5, with 9 bases lining up with TRBD1. The CDR3 runs 15 residues. CDR1 and CDR2 from the germline V gene are SGHVS and FQNEAQ. Trimming at V came to 4 bases and at J to 4 bases, leaving 7 bases not matched to a gene. CDR3 region: CASSSYRGRGETQYF. CDR3 in DNA: TGTGCCAGCAGCTCCTACAGGGGGCGGGGAGAGACCCAGTACTTC.

The chain couples TRBV5-4 to TRBJ1-6; possible D gene TRBD1, 5 bases. V gave up 9 bases and J gave up 7 bases, with 17 bases separating them. Germline-derived CDR1 and CDR2 are SGHNT and YYREEE (reference sequence). The CDR3 covers 14 residues. The CDR3 coding sequence is TGTGCCACCAAGTTGCAGGGTGTCAATTCACCCCTCCACTTT. Translation gives CATKLQGVNSPLHF.

In DNA, the CDR3 is TGTGCCAGCAGTTTATATGGGGGCGAGCAGTACTTC. Encoded protein: CASSLYGGEQYF. The chain carries TRBV27 and TRBJ2-7, with D tentatively TRBD1 or TRBD2 (5 bases each). Germline V CDR1 and CDR2: MNHEY, SMNVEV (reference sequence). Trimming pared 1 base from V and 6 bases from J, leaving 7 bases between. This CDR3 region has 12 residues.

Ten or more counts support this clone. The V call is TRBV28, the J call TRBJ2-5; weak D call: TRBD2 (7 bases). The CDR3 is made up of 16 amino acids. The V gene's germline CDR1 is MDHEN and CDR2 SYDVKM. The V end was cut by 6 bases, the J end by 3 bases, with 20 bases between. CDR3 in DNA: TGTGCCAGCAGCCACGCGGTGGGGGGGCGTGAAGAGACCCAGTACTTC. It translates to CASSHAVGGREETQYF.

This clone was detected a few times. The chain employs TRBV7-3 and TRBJ2-6; D unresolved. This CDR3 is 16 amino acids long. CDR1 SGHTA and CDR2 FQGTGA come from the germline V gene. The germline V and J ends were trimmed by 2 bases and 2 bases, with 10 bases remaining between them. DNA of the CDR3: TGTGCCAGCAGCTTAGACGGGCTCGCTGGGGCCAACGTCCTGACTTTC. Translated, it gives CASSLDGLAGANVLTF. Full variable domain (outside the CDR3, taken from reference TRBV7-3 and TRBJ2-6): GAGVSQTPSNKVTEKGKYVELRCDPISGHTALYWYRQSLGQGPEFLIYFQGTGAADDSGLPNDRFFAVRPEGSVSTLKIQRTERGDSAVYLCASSLDGLAGANVLTFGAGSRLTVL.

The V call is TRBV10-3, the J call TRBJ1-5; TRBD1 matches 7 bases. J gave up 4 bases and V 0 bases, and 3 bases lay outside the gene matches. Germline V gene lookup returns CDR1 ENHRY and CDR2 SYGVKD. This CDR3 region has 15 residues. CDR3 in amino acids: CAISESRQGNQPQHF. CDR3 coding DNA: TGTGCCATCAGTGAGTCCAGACAGGGAAATCAGCCCCAGCATTTT.

The chain recombines TRBV30 with TRBJ1-3; D is possibly TRBD1 (6 bases). CDR1 is GTSNPN, CDR2 SVGIG, per germline (reference sequence). CDR3 length: 16 residues. Trimming left V 0 bases short and J 0 bases short, with 12 bases between. The CDR3: CAWSVRGITSGNTIYF. CDR3 coding DNA: TGTGCCTGGAGTGTAAGGGGGATTACCTCTGGAAACACCATATATTTT.

This chain uses TRBV18 with TRBJ2-1, with 7 bases lining up with TRBD2. The CDR3 has 14 residues. After removal of 3 bases from V and 8 bases from J, the junction contained 7 bases not matched to a gene. Per germline, CDR1 KGHSH and CDR2 LQKENI. The CDR3 DNA follows: TGTGCCAGCTCACCCCGGGAGGTGGCCTATGAGCAGTTCTTC. Protein: CASSPREVAYEQFF.

This sequence joins TRBV7-2 and TRBJ2-7; perhaps D is TRBD1 or TRBD2 (5 bases each). Per the germline V gene, CDR1 is SGHTA and CDR2 is FQGNSA. The CDR3 totals 13 residues. V was shortened by 3 bases and J by 6 bases, with 12 bases between the two germline ends. CDR3 sequence reads: CASSLGVPVEQYF. CDR3 DNA sequence: TGTGCCAGCAGCTTGGGGGTACCGGTCGAGCAGTACTTC.

Concerning this clone itself: Compared with germline, one end of the junction differs, possibly owing to a read error. The chain couples TRBV2 to TRBJ1-2; D gene ambiguous. CDR3 size: 12 residues. Germline V gene lookup returns CDR1 SNHLY and CDR2 FYNNEI. CDR3 nucleotide sequence: TGTGCCAGCACTGAAGGATACTATGGCTACACCTTC. Translation: CASTEGYYGYTF.

This clone was found once. The chain has TRBV28 and TRBJ1-5; D call uncertain. V lost 5 bases and J lost 3, with 2 bases in between. This CDR3 is built from 11 residues. Germline loops: CDR1 MDHEN, CDR2 SYDVKM. The CDR3: CASSLNQPQHF. CDR3 in DNA: TGTGCCAGCAGTCTCAATCAGCCCCAGCATTTT.

J is TRBJ2-1 and V is TRBV18; D is unresolved. The germline gives CDR1 KGHSH, CDR2 LQKENI. The CDR3 runs 16 residues. V was clipped by 4 bases and J by 2 bases, with 15 bases between them. DNA for the CDR3: TGTGCCAGCTCACACCAGTTAGGGCGGACCTACAATGAGCAGTTCTTC. Its translation is CASSHQLGRTYNEQFF.

The chain couples TRBV30 to TRBJ2-7, with 10 bases identical to TRBD1. The CDR3 runs 14 residues. The V gene end was trimmed by 5 bases and the J gene end by 2 bases; junction bases not matched to a gene: 6. Germline CDR1 reads GTSNPN; CDR2 reads SVGIG (reference sequence). The CDR3 protein is CAWVDRGETYEQYF. The CDR3 DNA reads TGTGCCTGGGTGGACAGGGGGGAAACCTACGAGCAGTACTTC.

CDR3 residues: CASSRRTSGGYYNEQFF. Here the CDR3 DNA reads TGTGCCAGTAGCCGCAGGACTAGCGGGGGGTACTACAATGAGCAGTTCTTC. The chain combines TRBV19 with TRBJ2-1, with 14 bases lining up with TRBD2. Germline CDR1 and CDR2: LNHDA and SQIVND (reference sequence). V was pared by 6 bases and J by 3 bases, with 7 bases of the junction left unmatched. There are 17 residues in the CDR3.

The J gene is TRBJ1-6, the V gene TRBV3-1 (or the pseudogene TRBV3-2); possibly TRBD1 for D (6 bases). Looked up from germline, CDR1 is LGHDT and CDR2 is YNNKEL (reference sequence). Trimming took 3 bases from V and 7 from J, leaving 13 bases between them. This CDR3 has 15 residues. CDR3 amino acids: CASSHGGALNSPLHF. As DNA, the CDR3 is TGTGCCAGCAGCCACGGGGGGGCTTTGAATTCACCCCTCCACTTT.

This clone was detected once. The CDR3 bases are TGTGCCAGCAGCTCGGACATAGGGAATTCACCCCTCCACTTT. It encodes CASSSDIGNSPLHF. The chain has TRBV5-4 and TRBJ1-6, with D tentatively TRBD1 (5 bases). Per germline, CDR1 SGHNT and CDR2 YYREEE (reference sequence). Trimming left V 3 bases short and J 7 bases short, with 11 bases between. This CDR3 spans 14 amino acids. Full variable domain (missing parts from reference TRBV5-4 and TRBJ1-6): ETGVTQSPTHLIKTRGQQVTLRCSSQSGHNTVSWYQQALGQGPQFIFQYYREEENGRGNFPPRFSGLQFPNYSSELNVNALELDDSALYLCASSSDIGNSPLHFGNGTRLTVT.